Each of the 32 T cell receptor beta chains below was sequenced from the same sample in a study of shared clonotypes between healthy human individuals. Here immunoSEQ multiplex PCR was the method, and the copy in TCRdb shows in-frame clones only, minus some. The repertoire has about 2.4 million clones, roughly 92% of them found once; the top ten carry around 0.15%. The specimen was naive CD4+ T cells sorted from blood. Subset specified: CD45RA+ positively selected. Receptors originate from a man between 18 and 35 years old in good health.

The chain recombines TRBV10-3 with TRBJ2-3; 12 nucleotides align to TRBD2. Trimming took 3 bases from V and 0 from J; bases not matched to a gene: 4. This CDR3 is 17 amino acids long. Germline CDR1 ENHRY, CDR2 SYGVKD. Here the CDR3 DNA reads TGTGCCATCAGTGACCTAGCGGGGGGGATAAGCACAGATACGCAGTATTTT. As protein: CAISDLAGGISTDTQYF.

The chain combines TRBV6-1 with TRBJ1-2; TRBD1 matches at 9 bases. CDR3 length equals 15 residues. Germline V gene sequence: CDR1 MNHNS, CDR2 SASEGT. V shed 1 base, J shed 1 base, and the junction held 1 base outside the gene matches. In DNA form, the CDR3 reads TGTGCCAGCAGTGAAGGGACAGGGGTTAACTATGGCTACACCTTC. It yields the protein CASSEGTGVNYGYTF.

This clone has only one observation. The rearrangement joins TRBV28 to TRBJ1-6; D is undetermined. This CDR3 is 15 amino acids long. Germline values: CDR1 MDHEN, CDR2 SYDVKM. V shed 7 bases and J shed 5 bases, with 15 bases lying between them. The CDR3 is CASNPSAANNSPLHF. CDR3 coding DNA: TGTGCCAGCAACCCCTCGGCAGCAAATAATTCACCCCTCCACTTT.

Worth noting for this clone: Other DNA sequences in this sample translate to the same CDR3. The CDR3 sequence is CASSQGQGSYEQYF. For the CDR3, the DNA is TGTGCCAGCTCACAAGGACAGGGATCGTACGAGCAGTACTTC. V and J are TRBV18 and TRBJ2-7; 8 positions match TRBD1. V lost 4 bases to trimming and J lost 4 bases; unmatched junction nucleotides: 6. The CDR3 extends over 14 amino acids. The germline V gene encodes CDR1 KGHSH and CDR2 LQKENI.

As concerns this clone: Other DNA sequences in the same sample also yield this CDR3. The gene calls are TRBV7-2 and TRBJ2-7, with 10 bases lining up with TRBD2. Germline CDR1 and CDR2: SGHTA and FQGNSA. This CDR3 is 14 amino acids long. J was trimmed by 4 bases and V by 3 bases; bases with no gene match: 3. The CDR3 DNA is TGTGCCAGCAGCTTTAGCGGGGGGACGTACGAGCAGTACTTC. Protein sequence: CASSFSGGTYEQYF.

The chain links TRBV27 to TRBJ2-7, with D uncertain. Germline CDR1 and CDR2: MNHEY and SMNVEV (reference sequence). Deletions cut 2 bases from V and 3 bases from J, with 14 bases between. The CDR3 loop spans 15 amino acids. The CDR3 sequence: CASSLSHGVSYEQYF. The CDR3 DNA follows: TGTGCCAGCAGTTTAAGCCACGGAGTCAGCTACGAGCAGTACTTC.

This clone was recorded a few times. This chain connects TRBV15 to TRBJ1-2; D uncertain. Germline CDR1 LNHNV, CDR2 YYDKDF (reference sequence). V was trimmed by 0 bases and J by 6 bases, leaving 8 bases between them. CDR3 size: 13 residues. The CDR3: CATSRDVGDGYTF. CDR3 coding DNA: TGTGCCACCAGCAGAGATGTTGGGGATGGCTACACCTTC.

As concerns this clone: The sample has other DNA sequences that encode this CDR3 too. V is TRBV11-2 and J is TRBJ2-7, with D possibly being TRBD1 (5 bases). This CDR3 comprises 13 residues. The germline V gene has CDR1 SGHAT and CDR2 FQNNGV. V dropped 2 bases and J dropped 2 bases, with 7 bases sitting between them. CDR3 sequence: CASSLTGTYEQYF. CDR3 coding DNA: TGTGCCAGCAGCTTAACAGGCACCTACGAGCAGTACTTC.

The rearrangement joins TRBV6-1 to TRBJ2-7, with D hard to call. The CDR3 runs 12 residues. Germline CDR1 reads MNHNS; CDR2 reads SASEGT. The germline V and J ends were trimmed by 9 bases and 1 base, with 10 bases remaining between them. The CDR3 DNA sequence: TGTGCCAGTCACTCGGATTCCTACGAGCAGTACTTC. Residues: CASHSDSYEQYF.

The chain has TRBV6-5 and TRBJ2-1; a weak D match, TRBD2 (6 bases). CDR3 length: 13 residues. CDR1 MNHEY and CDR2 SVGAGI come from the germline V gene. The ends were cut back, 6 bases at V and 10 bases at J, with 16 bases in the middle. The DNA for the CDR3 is TGTGCCAGCAGACTCTGGGGCGGGACCGAGCAGTTCTTC. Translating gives CASRLWGGTEQFF.

The CDR3, as DNA: TGTGCCAGCACCGATTTGACAGGGGCGAACTATGGCTACACCTTC. This translates into CASTDLTGANYGYTF. V usage is TRBV7-2 and J usage is TRBJ1-2, with 8 bases fitting TRBD1. This CDR3 comprises 15 residues. With 7 bases clipped from V and 2 bases from J, the junction kept 9 bases outside the gene matches. Looked up from germline, CDR1 is SGHTA and CDR2 is FQGNSA.

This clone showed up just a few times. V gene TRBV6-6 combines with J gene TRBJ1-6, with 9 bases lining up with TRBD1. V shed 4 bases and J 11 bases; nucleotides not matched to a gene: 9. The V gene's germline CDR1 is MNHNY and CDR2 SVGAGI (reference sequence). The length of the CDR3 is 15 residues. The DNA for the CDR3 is TGTGCCAGCAGTTTAGGCCGGGACAGGGAGCCACCCCTCCACTTT. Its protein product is CASSLGRDREPPLHF.

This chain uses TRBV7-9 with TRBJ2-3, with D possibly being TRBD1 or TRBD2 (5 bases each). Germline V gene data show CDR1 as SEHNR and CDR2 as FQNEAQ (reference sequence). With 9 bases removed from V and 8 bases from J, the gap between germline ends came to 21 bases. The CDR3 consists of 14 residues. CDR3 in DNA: TGTGCCAGTCTCCCGGGGCTATCCCCTGCTACGCAGTATTTT. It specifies CASLPGLSPATQYF.

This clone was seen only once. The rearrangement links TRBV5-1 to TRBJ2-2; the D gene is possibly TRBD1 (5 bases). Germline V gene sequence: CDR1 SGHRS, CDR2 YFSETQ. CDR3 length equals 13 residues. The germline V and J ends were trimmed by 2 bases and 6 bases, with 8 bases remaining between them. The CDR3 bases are TGCGCCAGCAGCTTTGGGGCCGCCGGGGAGCTGTTTTTT. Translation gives CASSFGAAGELFF.

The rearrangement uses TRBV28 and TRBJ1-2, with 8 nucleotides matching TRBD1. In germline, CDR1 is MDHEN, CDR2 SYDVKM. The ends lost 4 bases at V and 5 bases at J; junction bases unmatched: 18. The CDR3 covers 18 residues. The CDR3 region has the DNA TGTGCCAGCAGTTCCATCGCGGGGGACAGGCCGATTCCATATGGCTACACCTTC. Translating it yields CASSSIAGDRPIPYGYTF.

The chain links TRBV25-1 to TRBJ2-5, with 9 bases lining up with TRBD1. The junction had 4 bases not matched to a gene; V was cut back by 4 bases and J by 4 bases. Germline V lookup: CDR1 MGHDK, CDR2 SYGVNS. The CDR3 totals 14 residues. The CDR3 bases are TGTGCCAGCAGTGGACAGGGGGTGGGAGAGACCCAGTACTTC. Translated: CASSGQGVGETQYF.

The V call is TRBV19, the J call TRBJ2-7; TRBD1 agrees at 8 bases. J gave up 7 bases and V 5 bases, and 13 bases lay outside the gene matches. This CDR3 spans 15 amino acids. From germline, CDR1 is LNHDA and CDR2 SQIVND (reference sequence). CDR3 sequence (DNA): TGTGCCAGTAGTTATCAGGGGGCGCCTCCGGGGGAGCAGTACTTC. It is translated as CASSYQGAPPGEQYF.

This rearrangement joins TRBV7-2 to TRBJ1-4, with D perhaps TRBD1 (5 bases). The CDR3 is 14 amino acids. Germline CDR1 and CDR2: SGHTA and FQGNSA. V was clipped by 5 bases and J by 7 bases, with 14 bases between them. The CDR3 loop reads CASSLSRDGEKLFF. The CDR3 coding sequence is TGTGCCAGCAGCCTGTCCCGGGACGGTGAAAAACTGTTTTTT.

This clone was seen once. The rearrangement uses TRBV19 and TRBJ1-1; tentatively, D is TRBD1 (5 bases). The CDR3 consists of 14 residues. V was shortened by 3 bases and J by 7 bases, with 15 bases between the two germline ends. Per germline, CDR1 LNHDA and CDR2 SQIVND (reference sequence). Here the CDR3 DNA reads TGTGCCAGTAGTATGATAGGTGGTCAGGGTGAAGCTTTCTTT. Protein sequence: CASSMIGGQGEAFF.

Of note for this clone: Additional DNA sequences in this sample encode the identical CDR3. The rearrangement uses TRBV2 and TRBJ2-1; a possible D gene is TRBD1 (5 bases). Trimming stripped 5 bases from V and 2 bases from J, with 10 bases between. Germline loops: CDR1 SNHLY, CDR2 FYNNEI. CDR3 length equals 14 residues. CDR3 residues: CASSPQGTYNEQFF. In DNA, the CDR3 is TGTGCCAGCAGTCCCCAGGGTACCTACAATGAGCAGTTCTTC.

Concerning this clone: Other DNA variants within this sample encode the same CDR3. The CDR3 loop reads CASSLGGGFTDTQYF. In DNA, the CDR3 is TGTGCCAGCAGCTTAGGGGGCGGGTTCACAGATACGCAGTATTTT. The chain links TRBV7-9 to TRBJ2-3; D may match TRBD1 or TRBD2 (5 bases each). Per the germline V gene, CDR1 is SEHNR and CDR2 is FQNEAQ (reference sequence). This CDR3 comprises 15 residues. V was pared by 1 base and J by 2 bases, with 10 bases between.

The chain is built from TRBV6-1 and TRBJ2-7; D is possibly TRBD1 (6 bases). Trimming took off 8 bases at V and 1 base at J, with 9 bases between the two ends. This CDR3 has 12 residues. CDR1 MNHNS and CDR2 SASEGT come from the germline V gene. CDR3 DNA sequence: TGTGCCAGCGTCACAGGGTCCTACGAGCAGTACTTC. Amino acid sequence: CASVTGSYEQYF.

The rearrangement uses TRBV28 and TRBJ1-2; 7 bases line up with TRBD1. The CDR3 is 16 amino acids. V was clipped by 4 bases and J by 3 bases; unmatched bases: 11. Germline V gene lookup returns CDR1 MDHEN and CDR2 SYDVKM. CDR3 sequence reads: CASSSATGVEDYGYTF. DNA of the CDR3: TGTGCCAGCAGTTCCGCTACAGGGGTTGAGGACTATGGCTACACCTTC.

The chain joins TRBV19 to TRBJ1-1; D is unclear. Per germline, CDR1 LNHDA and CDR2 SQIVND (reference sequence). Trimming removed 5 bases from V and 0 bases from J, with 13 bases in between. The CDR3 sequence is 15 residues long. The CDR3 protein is CASSLLTNLNTEAFF. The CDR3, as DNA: TGTGCCAGTAGTCTCTTGACGAATTTGAACACTGAAGCTTTCTTT.

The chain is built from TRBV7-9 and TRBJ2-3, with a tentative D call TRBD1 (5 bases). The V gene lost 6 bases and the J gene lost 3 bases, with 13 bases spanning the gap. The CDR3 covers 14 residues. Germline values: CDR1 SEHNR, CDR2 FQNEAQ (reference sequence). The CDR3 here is CASSPRQGTDTQYF. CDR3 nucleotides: TGTGCCAGCAGTCCGCGGCAGGGAACAGATACGCAGTATTTT.

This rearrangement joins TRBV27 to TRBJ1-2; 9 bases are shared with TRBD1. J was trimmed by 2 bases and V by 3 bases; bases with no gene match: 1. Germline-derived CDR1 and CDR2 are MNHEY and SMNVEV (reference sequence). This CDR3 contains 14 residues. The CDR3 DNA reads TGTGCCAGCAGTTTGACAGGGGGAAACTATGGCTACACCTTC. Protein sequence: CASSLTGGNYGYTF.

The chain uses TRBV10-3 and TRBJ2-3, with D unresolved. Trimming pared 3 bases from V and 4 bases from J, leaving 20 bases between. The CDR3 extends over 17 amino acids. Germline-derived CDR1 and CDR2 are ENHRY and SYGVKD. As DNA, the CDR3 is TGTGCCATCAGTGATATCGCAGACGGGTTCGTCCCAGATACGCAGTATTTT. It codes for CAISDIADGFVPDTQYF.

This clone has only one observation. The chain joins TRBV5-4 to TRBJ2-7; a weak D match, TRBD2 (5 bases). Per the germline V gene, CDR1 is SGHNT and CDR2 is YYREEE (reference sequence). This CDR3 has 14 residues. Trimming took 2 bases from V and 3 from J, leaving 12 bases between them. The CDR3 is CASSFKGSGYEQYF. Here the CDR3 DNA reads TGTGCCAGCAGCTTTAAGGGCAGCGGCTACGAGCAGTACTTC.

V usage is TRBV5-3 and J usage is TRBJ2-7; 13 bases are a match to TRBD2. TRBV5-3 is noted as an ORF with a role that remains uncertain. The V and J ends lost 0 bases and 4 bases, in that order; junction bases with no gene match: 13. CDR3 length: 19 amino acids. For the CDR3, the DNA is TGTGCCAGAAGCTTGGGAACAGGACTAGCGGGGGCCGTGAGGTACGAGCAGTACTTC. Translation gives CARSLGTGLAGAVRYEQYF.

The CDR3, as DNA: TGTGCCAGCAGCAGGAGCCAGGGAGAAAACTATGGCTACACCTTC. Translating it yields CASSRSQGENYGYTF. The chain has TRBV5-5 and TRBJ1-2, with D possibly matching TRBD1 (5 bases). The V gene lost 4 bases and the J gene lost 2 bases, with 15 bases spanning the gap. Germline V CDR1 and CDR2: SGHKS, YYEKEE (reference sequence). This CDR3 comprises 15 residues.

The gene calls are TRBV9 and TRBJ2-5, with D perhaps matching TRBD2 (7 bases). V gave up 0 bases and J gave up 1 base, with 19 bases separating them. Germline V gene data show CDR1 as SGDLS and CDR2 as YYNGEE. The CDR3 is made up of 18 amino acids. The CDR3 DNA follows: TGTGCCAGCAGCGTAGCGGGGGGCGGGATAGGGTTCCAAGAGACCCAGTACTTC. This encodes CASSVAGGGIGFQETQYF.

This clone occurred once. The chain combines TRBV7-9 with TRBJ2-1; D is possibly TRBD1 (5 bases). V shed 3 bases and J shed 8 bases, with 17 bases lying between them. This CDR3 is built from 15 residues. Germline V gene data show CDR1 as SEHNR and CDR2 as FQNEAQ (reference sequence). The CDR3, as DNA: TGTGCCAGCAGCTTTGGACAATCGGGCGTAGATGAGCAGTTCTTC. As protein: CASSFGQSGVDEQFF. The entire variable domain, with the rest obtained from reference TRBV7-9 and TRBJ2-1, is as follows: DTGVSQNPRHKITKRGQNVTFRCDPISEHNRLYWYRQTLGQGPEFLTYFQNEAQLEKSRLLSDRFSAERPKGSFSTLEIQRTEQGDSAMYLCASSFGQSGVDEQFFGPGTRLTVL.